The sequence of this T cell receptor (beta chain) was determined in a study of T cell repertoires in cytomegalovirus infection (dated by TCRdb to the late 2010s). General notes on the study: Alongside well-studied HLA-B-restricted epitopes, the peptide stimulations were aimed at recently identified HLA-C-restricted CMV epitopes, whose presentation resists viral immunomodulation. Donor HLA type was relevant to the analysis, as public TCR beta signatures indicated carriage of CMV infection together with the matching HLA type. The research as a whole found: The ex vivo response was dominated by HLA-C-restricted CMV-specific TCR beta clonotypes, which also provided the single most frequent clonotype in two of eight donors. In both this cohort and an independent cohort of 350 to 400 donors, the cumulative frequency of public TCR beta family members distinguished carriers of CMV infection plus the relevant HLA type.

This clonotype was counted only a few times. It has no known antigen specificity. The input lacks base qualities; no much larger clone sits a single base away. The sequencer was an Illumina HiSeq 1500. The public reads were quality trimmed at Q25 with fastp and then assembled into clones with MiXCR by TCRdb, keeping productive beta chains. Each record represents a unique CDR3 protein, reported with the most common genes and DNA among its rows. The sample table holds 150,000 or so distinct CDR3 sequences, of which more than 25% were seen once. Of the sample, roughly 51% falls within the top ten clones. The CDR1 and CDR2 encoded by the germline V gene are ENHRY and SYGVKD. The junction shows trimming of 0 bases on V and 2 bases on J, plus 8 bases between the germline ends. The CDR3 spans 14 residues, from the cysteine through the phenylalanine. Just the 42-base CDR3 DNA is kept, in frame starting at base 1.

The sample's treatment or condition, from its label and the paper: in vitro stimulation with specific CMV peptide epitopes to enrich CMV-specific T cells. The sequence was collected from a human donor in good health (CMV status not recorded). Some clones in this sample may be carry-over from other donors' samples. The V and J genes are TRBV10-3 and TRBJ2-7, with the D gene call left open. The sequenced sample was CD8+ T cells from cultured PBMCs, obtained from culture after CMV antigen stimulation. In nucleotide form, the sequence is TGTGCCATCAGTGAGTCCCCACCACCCTACGAGCAGTACTTC. It translates as CAISESPPPYEQYF.